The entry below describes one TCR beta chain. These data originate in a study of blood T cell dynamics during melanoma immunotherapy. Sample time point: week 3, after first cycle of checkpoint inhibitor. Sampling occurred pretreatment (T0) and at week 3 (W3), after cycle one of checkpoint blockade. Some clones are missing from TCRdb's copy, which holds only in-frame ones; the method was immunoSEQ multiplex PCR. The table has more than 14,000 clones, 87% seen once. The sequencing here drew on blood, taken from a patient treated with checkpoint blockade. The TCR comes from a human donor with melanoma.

CDR3: CASSLTYYGYTF. For the CDR3, the DNA is TGTGCCAGCAGTTTAACCTACTATGGCTACACCTTC. The V gene is TRBV28, the J gene TRBJ1-2, with unresolved D. CDR3 length: 12 amino acids. Germline V CDR1 and CDR2: MDHEN, SYDVKM. Trimming took off 2 bases at V and 3 bases at J, with 4 bases between the two ends.